This T cell receptor beta chain was sequenced for a study of siplizumab effects on memory and regulatory T cells. Findings and limits, study-wide: Naive T cells were seemingly more diverse than memory cells, and major contributions to the alloresponse seemed to be made by them. With siplizumab, Treg-derived clones averaged roughly 70% of mappable alloreactive CD4+ clones, versus 26.9% in controls.

Germline V gene data show CDR1 as SGHVS and CDR2 as FQNEAQ. With 5 bases clipped from V and 1 base from J, the junction kept 3 bases outside the gene matches. CDR3 size: 16 residues. Using immunoSEQ multiplex PCR, the repertoire was profiled, and TCRdb retains in-frame clones only, with some absent. The sample records some 97,000 clones, 92% being singletons. Turning to this clone: What it binds is unknown.

This rearrangement joins TRBV7-8 to TRBJ1-6, with 9 bases fitting TRBD1. The receptor was isolated from a human donor in good health. Sample: Tregs sorted from blood. CDR3 sequence (DNA): TGTGCCAGCAGCGGGGACAGGGAGTCCTATAATTCACCCCTCCACTTT. Protein sequence: CASSGDRESYNSPLHF.